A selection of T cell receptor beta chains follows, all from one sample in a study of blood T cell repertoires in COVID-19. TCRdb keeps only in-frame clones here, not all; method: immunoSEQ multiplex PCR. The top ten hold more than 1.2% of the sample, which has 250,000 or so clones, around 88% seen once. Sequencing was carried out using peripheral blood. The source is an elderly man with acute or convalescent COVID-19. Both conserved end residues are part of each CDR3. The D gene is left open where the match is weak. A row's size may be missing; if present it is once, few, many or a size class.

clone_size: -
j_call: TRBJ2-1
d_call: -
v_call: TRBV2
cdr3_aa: CASNRARGNEQFF
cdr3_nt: TGTGCCAGCAACCGGGCGCGAGGGAATGAGCAGTTCTTC

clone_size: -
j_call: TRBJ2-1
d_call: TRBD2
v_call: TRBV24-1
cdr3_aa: CATSERTSGNNEQFF
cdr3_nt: TGTGCCACCAGTGAACGGACTAGCGGGAACAATGAGCAGTTCTTC

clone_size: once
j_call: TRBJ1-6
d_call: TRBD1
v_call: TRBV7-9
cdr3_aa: CASSWTGDNSPLHF
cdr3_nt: TGTGCCAGCAGCTGGACAGGGGATAATTCACCCCTCCACTTT

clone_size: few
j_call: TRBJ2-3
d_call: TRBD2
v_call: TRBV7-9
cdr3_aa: CASSSMLAGLRQYF
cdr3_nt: TGTGCCAGCAGCTCCATGTTAGCGGGACTCAGGCAGTATTTT

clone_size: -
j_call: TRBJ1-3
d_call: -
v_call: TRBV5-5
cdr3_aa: CASTPGGYSGNTIYF
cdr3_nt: TGTGCCAGCACCCCCGGCGGTTACTCTGGAAACACCATATATTTT

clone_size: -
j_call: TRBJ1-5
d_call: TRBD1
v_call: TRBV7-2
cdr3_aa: CASSLVLGGGNQPQHF
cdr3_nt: TGTGCCAGCAGCTTGGTATTAGGGGGCGGCAATCAGCCCCAGCATTTT

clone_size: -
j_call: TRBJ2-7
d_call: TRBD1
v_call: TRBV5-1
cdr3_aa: CASSLKTGLDEQYF
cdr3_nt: TGCGCCAGCAGCTTAAAGACAGGGTTAGACGAGCAGTACTTC

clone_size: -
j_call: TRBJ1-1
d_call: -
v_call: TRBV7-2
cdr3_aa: CASSLDYANTEAFF
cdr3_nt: TGTGCCAGCAGCTTAGACTACGCAAACACTGAAGCTTTCTTT

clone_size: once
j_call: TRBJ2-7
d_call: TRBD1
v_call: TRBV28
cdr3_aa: CASSSGDRVVYEQYF
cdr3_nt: TGTGCCAGCAGTTCCGGGGACAGGGTGGTTTACGAGCAGTACTTC

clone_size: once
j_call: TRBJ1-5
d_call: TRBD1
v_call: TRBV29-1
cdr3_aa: CSVRTGLNQPQHF
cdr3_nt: TGCAGCGTGCGGACAGGACTCAATCAGCCCCAGCATTTT

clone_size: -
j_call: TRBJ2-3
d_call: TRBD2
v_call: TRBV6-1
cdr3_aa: CASSDQGLAATDTQYF
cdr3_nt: TGTGCCAGCAGTGATCAGGGACTAGCAGCGACAGATACGCAGTATTTT

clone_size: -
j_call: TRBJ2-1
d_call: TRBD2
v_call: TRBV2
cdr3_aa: CASKGTSVYNEQFF
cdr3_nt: TGTGCCAGCAAGGGGACTAGCGTCTACAATGAGCAGTTCTTC

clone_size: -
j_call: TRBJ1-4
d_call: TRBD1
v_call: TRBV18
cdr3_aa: CASSPQGANEKLFF
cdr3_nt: TGTGCCAGCTCGCCTCAGGGGGCGAATGAAAAACTGTTTTTT

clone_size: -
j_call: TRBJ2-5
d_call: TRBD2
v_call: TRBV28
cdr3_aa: CASSDGGEAFQETQYF
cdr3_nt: TGTGCCAGCAGTGATGGGGGGGAAGCGTTCCAAGAGACCCAGTACTTC

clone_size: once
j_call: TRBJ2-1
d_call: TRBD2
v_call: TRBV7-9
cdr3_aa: CASSLVSGRNDEQFF
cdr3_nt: TGTGCCAGCAGCTTAGTGAGCGGGAGGAACGATGAGCAGTTCTTC

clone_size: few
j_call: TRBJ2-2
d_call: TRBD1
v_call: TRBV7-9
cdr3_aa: CASSSDPGQGAHTGELFF
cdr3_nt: TGTGCCAGCAGCTCGGATCCGGGACAGGGGGCACACACCGGGGAGCTGTTTTTT

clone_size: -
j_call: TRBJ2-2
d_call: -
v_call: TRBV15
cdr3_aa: CATSRERAMAGELFF
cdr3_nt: TGTGCCACCAGCAGGGAAAGAGCGATGGCCGGGGAGCTGTTTTTT

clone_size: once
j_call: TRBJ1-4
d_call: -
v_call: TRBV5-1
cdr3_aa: CASSLVPATNEKLFF
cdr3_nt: TGCGCCAGCAGCTTGGTTCCCGCAACTAATGAAAAACTGTTTTTT

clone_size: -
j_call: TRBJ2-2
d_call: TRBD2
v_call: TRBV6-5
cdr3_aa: CASKSSGRENGELFF
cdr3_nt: TGTGCCAGCAAGAGTAGCGGGAGGGAAAACGGGGAGCTGTTTTTT

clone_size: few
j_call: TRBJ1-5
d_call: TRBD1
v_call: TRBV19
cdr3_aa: CASSIPGTGGARNQPQHF
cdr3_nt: TGTGCCAGTAGTATTCCCGGGACAGGGGGCGCGAGAAATCAGCCCCAGCATTTT

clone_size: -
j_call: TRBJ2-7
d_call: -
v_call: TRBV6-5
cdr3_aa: CASKPGHSSYEQYF
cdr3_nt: TGTGCCAGCAAGCCGGGACACAGCTCCTACGAGCAGTACTTC

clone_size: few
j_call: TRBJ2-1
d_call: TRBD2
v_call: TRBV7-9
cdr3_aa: CASSSGTSGRDEQFF
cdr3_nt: TGTGCCAGCAGTTCCGGGACTAGCGGGAGGGATGAGCAGTTCTTC

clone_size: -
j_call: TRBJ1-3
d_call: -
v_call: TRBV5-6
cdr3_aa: CASSLNTGGNTIYF
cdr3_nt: TGTGCCAGCAGCTTAAACACGGGTGGAAACACCATATATTTT

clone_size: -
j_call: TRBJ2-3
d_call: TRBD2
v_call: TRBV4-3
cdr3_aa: CASSSGLGSTDTQYF
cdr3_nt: TGCGCCAGCAGCAGCGGACTAGGTTCGACAGATACGCAGTATTTT

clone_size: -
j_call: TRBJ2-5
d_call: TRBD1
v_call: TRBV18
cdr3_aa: CASSRTGARETQYF
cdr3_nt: TGTGCCAGCTCACGGACAGGGGCGAGAGAGACCCAGTACTTC

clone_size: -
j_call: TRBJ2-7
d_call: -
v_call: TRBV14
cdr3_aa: CASSQAGGGARTYEQYF
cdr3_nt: TGTGCCAGCAGCCAAGCTGGTGGGGGGGCGCGGACCTACGAGCAGTACTTC

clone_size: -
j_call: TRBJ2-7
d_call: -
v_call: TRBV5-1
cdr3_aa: CASSFSGGLGYEQYF
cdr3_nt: TGCGCCAGCAGCTTTTCAGGGGGACTTGGCTACGAGCAGTACTTC

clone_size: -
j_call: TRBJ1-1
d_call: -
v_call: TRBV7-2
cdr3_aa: CASSSGRDTEAFF
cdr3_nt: TGTGCCAGCAGCTCCGGGAGGGACACTGAAGCTTTCTTT

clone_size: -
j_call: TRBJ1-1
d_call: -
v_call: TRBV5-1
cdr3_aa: CASSYSQGGTEAFF
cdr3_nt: TGCGCCAGCAGTTATAGTCAGGGTGGCACTGAAGCTTTCTTT

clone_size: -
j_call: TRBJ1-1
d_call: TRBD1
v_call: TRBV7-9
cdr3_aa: CASSSYEGQGTEAFF
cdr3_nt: TGTGCCAGCAGCTCCTACGAGGGACAGGGAACTGAAGCTTTCTTT

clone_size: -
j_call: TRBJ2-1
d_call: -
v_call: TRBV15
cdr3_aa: CATSRGWGLSNEQFF
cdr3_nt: TGTGCCACCAGCAGAGGGTGGGGACTCAGCAATGAGCAGTTCTTC

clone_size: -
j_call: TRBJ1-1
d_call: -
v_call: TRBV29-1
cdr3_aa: CSVRQATPEAFF
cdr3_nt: TGCAGCGTGCGACAGGCGACCCCTGAAGCTTTCTTT

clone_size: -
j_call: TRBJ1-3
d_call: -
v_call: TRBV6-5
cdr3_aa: CASSSGTGRLGNTIYF
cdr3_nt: TGTGCCAGCAGTTCCGGGACTGGGCGTCTTGGAAACACCATATATTTT

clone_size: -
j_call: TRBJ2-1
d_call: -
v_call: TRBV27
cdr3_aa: CASTGQGGIGEQFF
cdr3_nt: TGTGCCAGCACCGGGCAGGGAGGAATTGGTGAGCAGTTCTTC

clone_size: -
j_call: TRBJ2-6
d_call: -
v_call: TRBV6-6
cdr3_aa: CASSYSADSGANVLTF
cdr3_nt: TGTGCCAGCAGTTACTCGGCAGACTCTGGGGCCAACGTCCTGACTTTC

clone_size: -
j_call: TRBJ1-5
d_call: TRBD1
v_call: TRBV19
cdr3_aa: CASSLMIQGASNQPQHF
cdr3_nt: TGTGCCAGTAGTCTTATGATACAGGGGGCGAGCAATCAGCCCCAGCATTTT

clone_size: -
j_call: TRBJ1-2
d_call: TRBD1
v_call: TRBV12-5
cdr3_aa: CASGLVSWTGDYGYTF
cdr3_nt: TGTGCTAGTGGTTTGGTAAGTTGGACAGGGGATTATGGCTACACCTTC

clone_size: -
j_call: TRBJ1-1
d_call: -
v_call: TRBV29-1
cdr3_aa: CSTAGTNTEAFF
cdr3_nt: TGCAGCACCGCCGGGACAAACACTGAAGCTTTCTTT

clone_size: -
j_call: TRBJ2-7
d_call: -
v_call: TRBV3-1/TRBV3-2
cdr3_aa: CASSQTVQGYEQYF
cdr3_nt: TGTGCCAGCAGCCAAACTGTACAGGGTTACGAGCAGTACTTC

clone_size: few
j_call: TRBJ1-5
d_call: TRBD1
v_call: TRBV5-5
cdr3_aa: CASSYGTGYNQPQHF
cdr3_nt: TGTGCCAGCAGCTACGGGACAGGGTACAATCAGCCCCAGCATTTT

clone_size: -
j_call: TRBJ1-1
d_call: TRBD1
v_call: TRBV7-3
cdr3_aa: CASSPTSGGSTEAFF
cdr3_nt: TGTGCCAGCAGCCCGACCTCAGGGGGCAGTACTGAAGCTTTCTTT